This TCR beta chain was recorded in a study of regulatory T cells in long-lasting Graves disease. This clonotype was seen a few times. The germline gives CDR1 SQVTM, CDR2 ANQGSEA. The CDR3 has 13 residues. With 0 bases removed from V and 13 bases from J, the gap between germline ends came to 15 bases. Both iRepertoire HTBI primers and Arm-PCR of CDR3 regions were used to build the TCR beta libraries. TCRdb ran MiXCR on the multiplex PCR reads and lists one entry per CDR3 protein. The sample yields roughly 450,000 distinct CDR3 sequences, around 20% seen once. Time point defined: persistent/refractory GD, antithyroid drugs over 5 years with positive TRAb. From RNA extracted from PBMCs, the TCR library was made. Guidelines of the American Thyroid Association were used to diagnose Graves' disease. Staff drew around 10 milliliters of peripheral blood into EDTA tubes.

The TCR comes from a female donor with Graves disease. The chain couples TRBV29-1 to TRBJ1-4, with D perhaps matching TRBD1 (5 bases). The sample in question was peripheral blood mononuclear cells (PBMCs), obtained when the disease was refractory, from a patient treated with antithyroid drugs. The CDR3 bases are TGCAGCGTTGAAGATGGGCGGGACTTCGGACTGTTTTTT. Residues: CSVEDGRDFGLFF.